The 29 T cell receptor beta chains below come from one sample, sequenced in a study of T cells in localized non-small cell lung cancer. TCRdb's table, derived via immunoSEQ multiplex PCR, lists solely in-frame clones and lacks some. This sample carries roughly 36,000 clones, about 91% of them seen once, and the ten largest clones take approximately 5.3%. The sample in question was PBMCs, obtained before any cancer treatment. Receptor source: a man aged 40 to 69 with stage II lung adenocarcinoma.

This chain links TRBV27 with TRBJ2-3, with 9 bases that match TRBD2. The CDR3 contains 17 residues. The junction had 15 bases not matched to a gene; V was cut back by 8 bases and J by 3 bases. Looked up from germline, CDR1 is MNHEY and CDR2 is SMNVEV (reference sequence). The CDR3, as DNA: TGTGCCAGCTCCTGGGGGGCGGGAGGGCCTAGGACAGATACGCAGTATTTT. Its translation: CASSWGAGGPRTDTQYF.

The chain links TRBV7-9 to TRBJ2-2; D unresolved. The CDR3 runs to 12 residues. Germline CDR1 is SEHNR and CDR2 is FQNEAQ (reference sequence). V gave up 5 bases and J gave up 7 bases, with 8 bases separating them. DNA of the CDR3: TGTGCCAGCAGCCCCGGAGTCGGGGAGCTGTTTTTT. Translation gives CASSPGVGELFF.

The chain couples TRBV15 to TRBJ2-1; D gene ambiguous. The CDR3 spans 14 residues. Germline V gene sequence: CDR1 LNHNV, CDR2 YYDKDF (reference sequence). Between the trimmed V and J ends, which lost 0 bases and 8 bases, there was a span of 11 bases. The CDR3 DNA reads TGTGCCACCAGCAGAGATAGGGTCAGCCATGAGCAGTTCTTC. It specifies CATSRDRVSHEQFF.

The gene calls are TRBV11-3 and TRBJ2-1; 11 nucleotides line up with TRBD1. Germline V lookup: CDR1 SGHNT, CDR2 YENEEA. V shed 4 bases and J 7 bases; nucleotides not matched to a gene: 9. CDR3 length equals 16 residues. The chain's CDR3 is CASSSEWDRGGNEQFF. Here the CDR3 DNA reads TGTGCCAGCAGCTCTGAATGGGACAGGGGGGGGAATGAGCAGTTCTTC. The full variable domain, rest sourced from reference TRBV11-3 and TRBJ2-1, is EAGVVQSPRYKIIEKKQPVAFWCNPISGHNTLYWYLQNLGQGPELLIRYENEEAVDDSQLPKDRFSAERLKGVDSTLKIQPAELGDSAVYLCASSSEWDRGGNEQFFGPGTRLTVL.

The rearrangement joins TRBV28 to TRBJ1-4, with 7 bases lining up with TRBD1. Germline CDR1 and CDR2: MDHEN and SYDVKM. Trimming cost V 5 bases and J 4 bases; bases outside gene matches: 7. The CDR3 length is 15 residues. The CDR3 spells CASSATGTVNEKLFF. The CDR3 region has the DNA TGTGCCAGCAGTGCAACCGGGACAGTTAATGAAAAACTGTTTTTT.

The genes are TRBV5-1 and TRBJ1-1; weak D call: TRBD1 (5 bases). CDR1 is SGHRS and CDR2 is YFSETQ in the germline V gene. Trimming shortened V by 3 bases and J by 4 bases, and 16 bases separated the two germline ends. The CDR3 extends over 15 amino acids. CDR3 protein: CASSSGTDLITEAFF. In DNA, the CDR3 is TGCGCCAGCAGCTCTGGGACTGACTTGATCACTGAAGCTTTCTTT.

The V call is TRBV15, the J call TRBJ1-2; possibly TRBD1 for D (5 bases). Germline lookup yields CDR1 LNHNV and CDR2 YYDKDF (reference sequence). Trimming removed 7 bases from V and 2 bases from J, with 11 bases in between. The CDR3 contains 13 residues. The CDR3 is CATNRGRNYGYTF. The CDR3 DNA is TGTGCCACCAATAGGGGTAGGAACTATGGCTACACCTTC.

The chain is built from TRBV7-3 and TRBJ2-1, with D hard to call. This CDR3 comprises 15 residues. Germline V gene data show CDR1 as SGHTA and CDR2 as FQGTGA. The V and J ends lost 3 bases and 7 bases respectively, with 16 bases between them. This CDR3 reads CASSFPGDARNEQFF. As DNA, the CDR3 is TGTGCCAGCAGCTTTCCAGGTGACGCGAGGAATGAGCAGTTCTTC.

The V gene is TRBV5-5, the J gene TRBJ2-1; perhaps D is TRBD1 or TRBD2 (6 bases each). CDR1 and CDR2 (germline): SGHKS, YYEKEE (reference sequence). The CDR3 totals 15 residues. V was pared by 3 bases and J by 7 bases, with 17 bases between. The DNA for the CDR3 is TGTGCCAGCAGCTCCCAGGGAAAAGGGGGGAATGAGCAGTTCTTC. As protein: CASSSQGKGGNEQFF. Full variable domain (outside the CDR3, taken from reference TRBV5-5 and TRBJ2-1): DAGVTQSPTHLIKTRGQQVTLRCSPISGHKSVSWYQQVLGQGPQFIFQYYEKEERGRGNFPDRFSARQFPNYSSELNVNALLLGDSALYLCASSSQGKGGNEQFFGPGTRLTVL.

V gene TRBV18 combines with J gene TRBJ2-1, with 10 positions matching TRBD2. The CDR3 is made up of 16 amino acids. Germline V gene lookup returns CDR1 KGHSH and CDR2 LQKENI. The trim removed 6 bases at V and 8 bases at J, leaving 13 bases unmatched. This chain's CDR3 is CASSPGSSGRKDEQFF. CDR3 coding DNA: TGTGCCAGCTCCCCCGGGTCTAGCGGGAGAAAGGATGAGCAGTTCTTC.

This chain connects TRBV20-1 to TRBJ2-7; D is unclear. The ends were cut back, 6 bases at V and 5 bases at J, with 11 bases in the middle. CDR3 length: 11 residues. Germline lookup yields CDR1 DFQATT and CDR2 SNEGSKA (reference sequence). CDR3 in amino acids: CSARSWDEQYF. As DNA, the CDR3 is TGCAGTGCGAGGTCCTGGGACGAGCAGTACTTC.

The chain links TRBV27 to TRBJ2-1; maybe TRBD1 (5 bases). Germline V CDR1 and CDR2: MNHEY, SMNVEV (reference sequence). The CDR3 has 12 residues. V was shortened by 3 bases and J by 9 bases, with 9 bases between the two germline ends. The CDR3 coding sequence is TGTGCCAGCAGTTTCAGGGTTGGTGAGCAGTTCTTC. Its translation is CASSFRVGEQFF.

The chain links TRBV7-3 to TRBJ2-2; 9 bases fit TRBD1. V shed 5 bases and J 6 bases; nucleotides not matched to a gene: 4. This CDR3 has 14 amino acids. CDR1 is SGHTA and CDR2 is FQGTGA in the germline V gene. In DNA form, the CDR3 reads TGTGCCAGCAGCCCGGACAGGGGATCCGGGGAGCTGTTTTTT. This encodes CASSPDRGSGELFF. The full variable domain, its missing parts supplied by reference TRBV7-3 and TRBJ2-2, is GAGVSQTPSNKVTEKGKYVELRCDPISGHTALYWYRQSLGQGPEFLIYFQGTGAADDSGLPNDRFFAVRPEGSVSTLKIQRTERGDSAVYLCASSPDRGSGELFFGEGSRLTVL.

The CDR3 loop reads CASSLLLAGGYNEQFF. Here the CDR3 DNA reads TGTGCCAGCAGTTTATTGCTAGCGGGAGGATACAATGAGCAGTTCTTC. The V and J genes are TRBV27 and TRBJ2-1; 11 nucleotides match TRBD2. The CDR3 runs to 16 residues. The V and J ends lost 1 base and 4 bases, in that order; junction bases with no gene match: 3. Per germline, CDR1 MNHEY and CDR2 SMNVEV (reference sequence).

This sequence joins TRBV5-4 and TRBJ2-1; no clear D. The CDR3 covers 13 residues. Trimming took off 3 bases at V and 10 bases at J, with 14 bases between the two ends. The germline CDR1 and CDR2 sequences are SGHNT and YYREEE (reference sequence). The CDR3 DNA sequence: TGTGCCAGCAGCTCGGGTCAGCGCCACGAGCAGTTCTTC. It translates to CASSSGQRHEQFF.

This chain links TRBV28 with TRBJ2-1; D might be TRBD2 (5 bases). Trimming pared 10 bases from V and 0 bases from J, leaving 22 bases between. In germline, CDR1 is MDHEN, CDR2 SYDVKM. The CDR3 consists of 17 residues. Written as DNA, the CDR3 is TGTGCCACCGGGGATGGGCCGCGCTTAGGCTCCTACAATGAGCAGTTCTTC. Amino acids: CATGDGPRLGSYNEQFF.

The rearrangement joins TRBV19 to TRBJ1-2, with 8 bases that match TRBD1. Looked up from germline, CDR1 is LNHDA and CDR2 is SQIVND (reference sequence). This CDR3 contains 14 residues. Trimming cost V 3 bases and J 4 bases; bases outside gene matches: 4. The CDR3 DNA reads TGTGCCAGTAGTATGGGACAGGCAATCTATGGCTACACCTTC. Its translation is CASSMGQAIYGYTF.

CDR3 sequence (DNA): TGTGCCAGCAGCTCCGGGACAGGGCTTGAAAAACTGTTTTTT. This translates into CASSSGTGLEKLFF. The rearrangement joins TRBV7-9 to TRBJ1-4; 9 bases map to TRBD1. This CDR3 region has 14 residues. Per germline, CDR1 SEHNR and CDR2 FQNEAQ (reference sequence). The J segment lost 7 bases and the V segment lost 4 bases, leaving 4 bases of the junction unmatched.

This clone showed up just once. V usage is TRBV28 and J usage is TRBJ1-4, with 8 bases aligning to TRBD1. The germline V gene encodes CDR1 MDHEN and CDR2 SYDVKM. The CDR3 has 17 residues. J was trimmed by 5 bases and V by 3 bases; bases with no gene match: 11. Here the CDR3 reads CASSFSGPTGENEKLFF. DNA of the CDR3: TGTGCCAGCAGTTTCTCCGGCCCGACAGGGGAGAATGAAAAACTGTTTTTT.

The chain recombines TRBV27 with TRBJ1-2; tentative D call: TRBD1 (5 bases). The CDR3 contains 14 residues. Germline V gene data show CDR1 as MNHEY and CDR2 as SMNVEV (reference sequence). Trimming removed 8 bases from V and 5 bases from J, with 18 bases in between. In DNA form, the CDR3 reads TGTGCCAGCTGGGGACTGCAGTCGGTATATGGCTACACCTTC. Translation gives CASWGLQSVYGYTF.

J is TRBJ2-1 and V is TRBV2; a possible D gene is TRBD2 (6 bases). CDR1 SNHLY and CDR2 FYNNEI come from the germline V gene. This CDR3 spans 17 amino acids. The V end lost 3 bases, the J end lost 5 bases, and 20 bases lay between the germline ends. CDR3 protein: CASSDLPGGDINNEQFF. CDR3 sequence (DNA): TGTGCCAGCAGTGACCTACCCGGGGGAGATATCAACAATGAGCAGTTCTTC.

The chain has TRBV6-1 and TRBJ2-1, with D possibly matching TRBD2 (6 bases). The germline V gene encodes CDR1 MNHNS and CDR2 SASEGT. Trimming took 5 bases from V and 5 from J, leaving 10 bases between them. This CDR3 comprises 13 residues. Written as DNA, the CDR3 is TGTGCCAGCAGTCTGGGACTGCACAATGAGCAGTTCTTC. This codes for CASSLGLHNEQFF.

V and J are TRBV12-5 and TRBJ1-4; TRBD1 agrees at 8 bases. The germline CDR1 and CDR2 sequences are LGHNT and FRNRAP. The CDR3 extends over 14 amino acids. V trimming: 6 bases; J trimming: 8 bases; junction bases outside the gene matches: 8. CDR3 DNA: TGTGCTAGTGGGAGACAGGGGCGGAAGGAAAAACTGTTTTTT. Translation: CASGRQGRKEKLFF. The full variable domain, completed using reference TRBV12-5 and TRBJ1-4, is DARVTQTPRHKVTEMGQEVTMRCQPILGHNTVFWYRQTMMQGLELLAYFRNRAPLDDSGMPKDRFSAEMPDATLATLKIQPSEPRDSAVYFCASGRQGRKEKLFFGSGTQLSVL.

The V call is TRBV27, the J call TRBJ2-5; D remains ambiguous. V gave up 1 base and J gave up 4 bases, with 10 bases separating them. The germline CDR1 and CDR2 sequences are MNHEY and SMNVEV (reference sequence). This CDR3 has 14 amino acids. CDR3 in DNA: TGTGCCAGCAGTTTATTGGGTTCTGGAGAGACCCAGTACTTC. This sequence encodes CASSLLGSGETQYF.

The chain joins TRBV6-1 to TRBJ1-6, with D unclear. The CDR3 is 15 residues long. V shed 5 bases and J shed 5 bases, with 13 bases lying between them. The germline CDR1 and CDR2 sequences are MNHNS and SASEGT. CDR3 coding DNA: TGTGCCAGCAGTATCTGGACCGGAGATAATTCACCCCTCCACTTT. Translating gives CASSIWTGDNSPLHF.

The chain uses TRBV7-3 and TRBJ2-1, with D possibly TRBD2 on 6 matching bases. Germline loops: CDR1 SGHTA, CDR2 FQGTGA. Trimming stripped 4 bases from V and 7 bases from J, with 17 bases between. This CDR3 has 15 amino acids. The CDR3 spells CASSSGTAVWNEQFF. DNA of the CDR3: TGTGCCAGCAGCTCAGGGACTGCAGTCTGGAATGAGCAGTTCTTC.

This clone turned up a few times. The J gene is TRBJ1-5, the V gene TRBV6-4, with D unresolved. V was cut by 4 bases and J by 2 bases, with 9 bases left in between. This CDR3 is built from 14 residues. The germline gives CDR1 MRHNA, CDR2 SNTAGT. Here the CDR3 reads CASSAGDRNQPQHF. Written as DNA, the CDR3 is TGTGCCAGCAGTGCCGGGGATCGCAATCAGCCCCAGCATTTT.

The gene calls are TRBV5-4 and TRBJ2-1, with 8 bases that match TRBD2. From germline, CDR1 is SGHNT and CDR2 YYREEE (reference sequence). CDR3 length: 15 residues. V trimming: 4 bases; J trimming: 5 bases; junction bases outside the gene matches: 8. The CDR3 bases are TGTGCCAGCAGCCCGGGAGGGGGTACAGACAATGAGCAGTTCTTC. It codes for CASSPGGGTDNEQFF.

The chain is built from TRBV7-2 and TRBJ2-2, with D possibly TRBD1 on 6 matching bases. Trimming cost V 5 bases and J 0 bases, with 10 bases left between them. This CDR3 has 15 residues. The germline gives CDR1 SGHTA, CDR2 FQGNSA. In nucleotides, the CDR3 is TGTGCCAGCAGCCAGACAGGTGCGAACACCGGGGAGCTGTTTTTT. It encodes CASSQTGANTGELFF. Supplemented by reference TRBV7-2 and TRBJ2-2, the full variable domain reads GAGVSQSPSNKVTEKGKDVELRCDPISGHTALYWYRQSLGQGLEFLIYFQGNSAPDKSGLPSDRFSAERTGGSVSTLTIQRTQQEDSAVYLCASSQTGANTGELFFGEGSRLTVL.